A selection of T cell receptor beta chains follows, all from one sample in a study of T-cell memory formation after mild COVID-19. MiXCR was run by TCRdb on the 5' RACE reads, yielding one entry per CDR3 protein. The table records under 150,000 distinct CDR3 sequences, 16% of them present only once. Source material: PBMCs or a T cell subset sorted from them (not recorded which). The receptors here all came from an adult woman who had mild COVID-19 (a few samples of this study predate the infection). Cell type and time point are not known. The CDR3 runs from the conserved cysteine through the conserved F or W. A D gene is named only where the DNA matches it firmly. Size tells how often a clone was seen (once, few, many) or the class of an expanded clone, and some rows leave it out.

j_gene: TRBJ2-1
v_gene: TRBV24-1
d_gene: -
abundance: few
CDR3nt: TGTGCCACCAGCGGTCGCATTCTTTCAGAGCAGTTCTTC
CDR3aa: CATSGRILSEQFF

j_gene: TRBJ2-1
v_gene: TRBV7-2
d_gene: -
abundance: -
CDR3nt: TGTGCCAGCAGCTTCACGCTACTCGGTTTTTCGTTCTTC
CDR3aa: CASSFTLLGFSFF

j_gene: TRBJ2-7
v_gene: TRBV20-1
d_gene: TRBD2
abundance: -
CDR3nt: TGCAGTGCTAGACGGGAGGGGACCTACGAGCAGTACTTC
CDR3aa: CSARREGTYEQYF

j_gene: TRBJ2-5
v_gene: TRBV14
d_gene: -
abundance: few
CDR3nt: TGTGCCAGCAGCCAAGATTCAAGAGAGACCCAGTACTTC
CDR3aa: CASSQDSRETQYF

j_gene: TRBJ2-2
v_gene: TRBV6-2/TRBV6-3
d_gene: TRBD2
abundance: few
CDR3nt: TGTGCCAGCAGTTTCCAGCGGGAGCGAACCGGGGAGCTGTTTTTT
CDR3aa: CASSFQRERTGELFF

j_gene: TRBJ2-5
v_gene: TRBV4-2
d_gene: TRBD2
abundance: -
CDR3nt: TGTGCCAGCAGTTCCTTTTGGGGGGGAACCCAACAAGAGACCCAGTACTTC
CDR3aa: CASSSFWGGTQQETQYF

j_gene: TRBJ2-2
v_gene: TRBV3-1
d_gene: -
abundance: few
CDR3nt: TGTGCCAGCAGCCAAGCTCTGAACACCGGGGAGCTGTTTTTT
CDR3aa: CASSQALNTGELFF

j_gene: TRBJ1-2
v_gene: TRBV24-1
d_gene: -
abundance: -
CDR3nt: TGTGCCACCAGTGATCTGGACGGCGGAGAATATGGCTACACCTTC
CDR3aa: CATSDLDGGEYGYTF

j_gene: TRBJ2-3
v_gene: TRBV15
d_gene: -
abundance: few
CDR3nt: TGTGCCACCAGCAGAGATGAACCGGGAGAGGCAGATACGCAGTATTTT
CDR3aa: CATSRDEPGEADTQYF

j_gene: TRBJ2-7
v_gene: TRBV27
d_gene: -
abundance: -
CDR3nt: TGTGCCAGCAGTTTATCGCGGGGGCCCTCCTTAAGGAACGAGCAGTACTTC
CDR3aa: CASSLSRGPSLRNEQYF

j_gene: TRBJ2-7
v_gene: TRBV24-1
d_gene: -
abundance: -
CDR3nt: TGTGCCACCAGGGACGGTTCCTACGAGCAGTACTTC
CDR3aa: CATRDGSYEQYF

j_gene: TRBJ2-1
v_gene: TRBV10-3
d_gene: -
abundance: -
CDR3nt: TGTGCCATCTCGTCAGCCGGATACAATGAGCAGTTCTTC
CDR3aa: CAISSAGYNEQFF

j_gene: TRBJ2-3
v_gene: TRBV10-3
d_gene: -
abundance: -
CDR3nt: TGTGCCATCAGGAAGGACAGCCAGAGCACAGATACGCAGTATTTT
CDR3aa: CAIRKDSQSTDTQYF

j_gene: TRBJ2-1
v_gene: TRBV29-1
d_gene: -
abundance: few
CDR3nt: TGCAGCGTTGCCTGGTACAATGAGCAGTTCTTC
CDR3aa: CSVAWYNEQFF

j_gene: TRBJ1-1
v_gene: TRBV18
d_gene: -
abundance: -
CDR3nt: TGTGCCAGCTCACCACAGCTCGGAACCGGGACAACGGAAGCTTTCTTT
CDR3aa: CASSPQLGTGTTEAFF

j_gene: TRBJ2-3
v_gene: TRBV7-9
d_gene: -
abundance: -
CDR3nt: TGTGCCAGCAGCCCCCCTCCCTCCCATACGCAGTATTTT
CDR3aa: CASSPPPSHTQYF

j_gene: TRBJ2-2
v_gene: TRBV7-6
d_gene: TRBD1
abundance: once
CDR3nt: TGTGCCAGCAGCTCGAACCTCCGGGACAGGGTTCCCGGGGAGCTGTTTTTT
CDR3aa: CASSSNLRDRVPGELFF

j_gene: TRBJ2-7
v_gene: TRBV15
d_gene: TRBD2
abundance: -
CDR3nt: TGTGCCACCAGCAGTGGGACTAGCGGGGTCCCGACCTACGAGCAGTACTTC
CDR3aa: CATSSGTSGVPTYEQYF

j_gene: TRBJ2-2
v_gene: TRBV10-3
d_gene: -
abundance: few
CDR3nt: TGTGCCATCAGTGGGGCCAGAGCGAACACCGGGGAGCTGTTTTTT
CDR3aa: CAISGARANTGELFF

j_gene: TRBJ1-1
v_gene: TRBV18
d_gene: -
abundance: -
CDR3nt: TGTGCCAGCTCACCACCAGGGGACACTGAAGCTTTCTTT
CDR3aa: CASSPPGDTEAFF

j_gene: TRBJ2-7
v_gene: TRBV29-1
d_gene: -
abundance: -
CDR3nt: TGCAGCGCCGAAATCGGGACGGTGAGCTCCTACGAGCAGTACTTC
CDR3aa: CSAEIGTVSSYEQYF

j_gene: TRBJ2-2
v_gene: TRBV29-1
d_gene: TRBD1
abundance: few
CDR3nt: TGCAGCGTTGGGACAGGGGTCGACACCGGGGAGCTGTTTTTT
CDR3aa: CSVGTGVDTGELFF

j_gene: TRBJ2-4
v_gene: TRBV30
d_gene: -
abundance: few
CDR3nt: TGTGCCTGGATACAGCCCGCCAAAAACATTCAGTACTTC
CDR3aa: CAWIQPAKNIQYF

j_gene: TRBJ2-1
v_gene: TRBV6-2/TRBV6-3
d_gene: TRBD1
abundance: few
CDR3nt: TGTGCCAGCCACAGGGGGATGGGCTACAATGAGCAGTTCTTC
CDR3aa: CASHRGMGYNEQFF

j_gene: TRBJ1-3
v_gene: TRBV10-3
d_gene: -
abundance: -
CDR3nt: TGTGCCATCAGTGAGTCGAAGGTTATGGGGAGCAGTCAAGCCCCCATATATTTT
CDR3aa: CAISESKVMGSSQAPIYF

j_gene: TRBJ1-1
v_gene: TRBV6-5
d_gene: TRBD1
abundance: -
CDR3nt: TGTGCCAGCAGCATAGGGGGCATCTGGGTCACTGAAGCTTTCTTT
CDR3aa: CASSIGGIWVTEAFF